Presented here are 32 T cell receptor beta chains from one specimen sequenced in a study of T cells in Graves' hyperthyroidism and ophthalmopathy. Amplification targeted TCR beta CDR3 regions from RNA transcripts. First-round RT-PCR targeting the TCR CDR3 was performed with the HTBI primer set. TCRdb re-analysed the multiplex PCR reads in MiXCR, keeping a single row per CDR3 protein. The sample has 500,000 to 750,000 distinct CDR3 sequences, 14% seen once. The sequencing sample was made of blood. These receptors were collected from a woman younger than 30 with Graves' ophthalmopathy.

The CDR3, as DNA: TGCGCCAGCAGCCACGCCGCTGTAGGGGCATACGGTGAAGCTTTCTTT. Protein product: CASSHAAVGAYGEAFF. This chain uses TRBV4-1 with TRBJ1-1; maybe TRBD1 (5 bases). The CDR3 is 16 amino acids. V was clipped by 3 bases and J by 7 bases, with 21 bases between them. Germline CDR1 MGHRA, CDR2 YSYEKL.

Note on this clonotype: A read error may explain this, as a much larger clone is one base away. The CDR3 region is CAWSLGQGINEQYF. The DNA of the CDR3 is TGTGCCTGGAGTCTAGGACAGGGGATTAATGAGCAGTACTTC. The chain uses TRBV30 and TRBJ2-7; TRBD1 matches at 9 bases. V trimming: 2 bases; J trimming: 7 bases; junction bases outside the gene matches: 9. The CDR3 sequence is 14 residues long. Germline V CDR1 and CDR2: GTSNPN, SVGIG (reference sequence).

This clonotype occurred many times. This chain links TRBV12-3 or TRBV12-4 with TRBJ1-1; perhaps TRBD1 as D (6 bases). CDR3 size: 13 residues. V shed 3 bases and J shed 12 bases, with 17 bases lying between them. The CDR3 loop reads CASSFTGLGGTFF. Here the CDR3 DNA reads TGTGCCAGCAGTTTTACAGGGCTCGGGGGGACTTTCTTT.

The table lists this clonotype with many counts. The chain recombines TRBV6-6 with TRBJ2-5, with D tentatively TRBD2 (5 bases). This CDR3 contains 17 residues. Germline CDR1 MNHNY, CDR2 SVGAGI (reference sequence). Between the trimmed V and J ends, which lost 2 bases and 3 bases, there was a span of 19 bases. CDR3 in amino acids: CASSYRGAPNGKETQYF. The CDR3 DNA reads as TGTGCCAGCAGTTACAGAGGAGCACCCAACGGGAAAGAGACCCAGTACTTC.

There are many counts of this clonotype. The rearrangement uses TRBV6-2 or TRBV6-3 and TRBJ2-1; D possibly corresponds to TRBD2 (5 bases). Germline V CDR1 and CDR2: MNHEY, SVGEGT. V gave up 5 bases and J gave up 7 bases, with 15 bases separating them. This CDR3 comprises 14 residues. CDR3 region: CASSNSERLNEQFF. CDR3 in DNA: TGTGCCAGCAGTAATAGCGAGCGCTTAAATGAGCAGTTCTTC.

Ten or more counts support this clonotype. V is TRBV7-2 and J is TRBJ1-2, with D possibly TRBD1 on 5 matching bases. The CDR3 has 14 residues. V dropped 1 base and J dropped 3 bases, with 9 bases sitting between them. Germline V lookup: CDR1 SGHTA, CDR2 FQGNSA. The CDR3 DNA reads as TGTGCCAGCAGCTTAGGCGGGACCGACTATGGCTACACCTTC. Translated: CASSLGGTDYGYTF.

This clonotype has only a few counts. V usage is TRBV5-1 and J usage is TRBJ1-5; D ambiguous. V gave up 4 bases and J gave up 4 bases, with 6 bases separating them. The CDR3 is made up of 12 amino acids. Germline CDR1 is SGHRS and CDR2 is YFSETQ. CDR3 sequence (DNA): TGCGCCAGCAGCCCTCGGAATCAGCCCCAGCATTTT. Translation: CASSPRNQPQHF.

This clonotype was seen ten or more times. V usage is TRBV5-8 and J usage is TRBJ2-3, with a tentative D call TRBD2 (6 bases). The CDR3 spans 14 residues. Germline loops: CDR1 SGHTS, CDR2 YDEGEE. V lost 4 bases to trimming and J lost 6 bases, with 15 bases between them. The DNA of the CDR3 is TGTGCCAGCAGCCCCTCTCCCCGGGGGGATACGCAGTATTTT. This sequence encodes CASSPSPRGDTQYF. The full variable domain, with the rest looked up from reference TRBV5-8 and TRBJ2-3, is EAGVTQSPTHLIKTRGQQATLRCSPISGHTSVYWYQQALGLGLQFLLWYDEGEERNRGNFPPRFSGRQFPNYSSELNVNALELEDSALYLCASSPSPRGDTQYFGPGTRLTVL.

This clonotype was seen at least ten times. The gene calls are TRBV6-2 or TRBV6-3 and TRBJ1-1; 8 positions match TRBD1. This CDR3 is 13 amino acids long. Germline V gene data show CDR1 as MNHEY and CDR2 as SVGEGT. J was trimmed by 4 bases and V by 8 bases; bases with no gene match: 6. The CDR3 nucleotides read TGTGCCAGCCAGGGGGCCCTGCCCACTGAAGCTTTCTTT. Residues: CASQGALPTEAFF.

This clonotype was recorded at least ten times. The chain couples TRBV27 to TRBJ2-3; maybe TRBD1 (6 bases). Germline CDR1 is MNHEY and CDR2 is SMNVEV (reference sequence). The V gene lost 2 bases and the J gene lost 5 bases, with 11 bases spanning the gap. This CDR3 contains 14 residues. The CDR3: CASSLPTGRDTQYF. CDR3 sequence (DNA): TGTGCCAGCAGTTTACCCACAGGGCGAGATACGCAGTATTTT.

The chain employs TRBV7-2 and TRBJ2-7; D possibly matches TRBD1 or TRBD2 (5 bases each). The germline gives CDR1 SGHTA, CDR2 FQGNSA. The V gene lost 6 bases and the J gene lost 0 bases, with 12 bases spanning the gap. This CDR3 contains 14 residues. The CDR3 DNA reads TGTGCCAGCAGTCACGGGGACCACTCCTACGAGCAGTACTTC. Amino acid sequence: CASSHGDHSYEQYF.

For this clonotype: A much larger clone differs by one base, so this may be a read error. The rearrangement links TRBV7-8 to TRBJ2-1, with D tentatively TRBD1 (5 bases). There are 18 residues in the CDR3. Germline V gene lookup returns CDR1 SGHVS and CDR2 FQNEAQ. The CDR3 protein is CASSSQGLRVGPYNGQFF. The CDR3 region has the DNA TGTGCCAGCAGCTCTCAAGGTCTCAGGGTAGGCCCCTACAATGGGCAGTTCTTC.

The CDR3 coding sequence is TGTGCCAGCAGCGTAGAATCCCATTCAACTAATGAAAAACTGTTTTTT. Translation gives CASSVESHSTNEKLFF. The chain links TRBV9 to TRBJ1-4; D gene uncertain. Germline V gene lookup returns CDR1 SGDLS and CDR2 YYNGEE. The length of the CDR3 is 16 residues. The ends were cut back, 0 bases at V and 0 bases at J, with 9 bases in the middle.

This clonotype was seen a handful of times. The chain combines TRBV4-1 with TRBJ1-6; D is perhaps TRBD1 (6 bases). CDR3 size: 18 residues. From germline, CDR1 is MGHRA and CDR2 YSYEKL. V dropped 5 bases and J dropped 0 bases, with 17 bases sitting between them. In DNA, the CDR3 is TGCGCCAGCAGCGAAGGGACAAGGACGAGCTCCTATAATTCACCCCTCCACTTT. It codes for CASSEGTRTSSYNSPLHF.

This clonotype was counted between two and nine times. This sequence joins TRBV30 and TRBJ2-7, with 7 bases aligning to TRBD1. V dropped 5 bases and J dropped 2; count of bases not matched to a gene: 6. This CDR3 is built from 13 residues. Germline V CDR1 and CDR2: GTSNPN, SVGIG (reference sequence). The CDR3 spells CAWGPGQAYEQYF. The CDR3 region has the DNA TGTGCCTGGGGACCCGGACAGGCCTACGAGCAGTACTTC.

The sample holds many counts of this clonotype. The chain is built from TRBV2 and TRBJ1-1, with D uncertain. V gave up 1 base and J gave up 5 bases, with 8 bases separating them. Per the germline V gene, CDR1 is SNHLY and CDR2 is FYNNEI. The CDR3 loop spans 13 amino acids. DNA for the CDR3: TGTGCCAGCAGTGAAGAGGGTTTTACTGAAGCTTTCTTT. It translates to CASSEEGFTEAFF.

In this sample, this clonotype turned up a few times. The chain is built from TRBV19 and TRBJ2-1, with 9 bases lining up with TRBD2. The CDR3 consists of 16 residues. CDR1 and CDR2 from the germline V gene are LNHDA and SQIVND (reference sequence). V shed 4 bases, J shed 1 base, and the junction held 5 bases outside the gene matches. The CDR3 is CASSTHLAGSYNEQFF. CDR3 nucleotide sequence: TGTGCCAGTAGTACCCATCTAGCGGGGTCCTACAATGAGCAGTTCTTC.

This clonotype was counted many times. J is TRBJ2-7 and V is TRBV20-1, with D perhaps matching TRBD1 or TRBD2 (6 bases each). Per the germline V gene, CDR1 is DFQATT and CDR2 is SNEGSKA (reference sequence). The CDR3 spans 14 residues. The V end lost 4 bases, the J end lost 4 bases, and 17 bases lay between the germline ends. CDR3 region: CSANPVGGRYEQYF. CDR3 bases: TGCAGTGCTAACCCCGTCGGGGGCCGATACGAGCAGTACTTC.

This clonotype was recorded at least ten times. The CDR3 bases are TGTGCCAGCAGCTTCGGGACACCCTCTGAAGCTTTCTTT. This gives the protein CASSFGTPSEAFF. V usage is TRBV7-9 and J usage is TRBJ1-1, with D possibly being TRBD1 (6 bases). The CDR3 spans 13 residues. V was clipped by 3 bases and J by 6 bases, with 11 bases between them. Looked up from germline, CDR1 is SEHNR and CDR2 is FQNEAQ (reference sequence).

This clonotype turned up a few times. The chain is built from TRBV9 and TRBJ2-2, with D unclear. CDR1 and CDR2 (germline): SGDLS, YYNGEE. V shed 3 bases and J shed 0 bases, with 21 bases lying between them. CDR3 length: 19 residues. CDR3 sequence: CASSAQTPLVYTNTGELFF. Here the CDR3 DNA reads TGTGCCAGCAGCGCGCAGACCCCCCTGGTGTATACGAACACCGGGGAGCTGTTTTTT. Filled out from reference TRBV9 and TRBJ2-2, the complete variable domain reads DSGVTQTPKHLITATGQRVTLRCSPRSGDLSVYWYQQSLDQGLQFLIQYYNGEERAKGNILERFSAQQFPDLHSELNLSSLELGDSALYFCASSAQTPLVYTNTGELFFGEGSRLTVL.

The rearrangement uses TRBV20-1 and TRBJ2-6; D is uncertain. From germline, CDR1 is DFQATT and CDR2 SNEGSKA (reference sequence). Trimming removed 6 bases at V and 3 bases at J, with 15 bases between. CDR3 length equals 15 residues. The CDR3 region has the DNA TGCAGTGCGTCGACTCGACTGGGTGGGGCCAACGTCCTGACTTTC. It specifies CSASTRLGGANVLTF.

This clonotype was detected ten times or more. This sequence joins TRBV5-1 and TRBJ2-1; TRBD2 matches at 7 bases. The V gene's germline CDR1 is SGHRS and CDR2 YFSETQ. The V and J ends lost 0 bases and 0 bases, in that order; junction bases with no gene match: 3. This CDR3 is 16 amino acids long. Written as DNA, the CDR3 is TGCGCCAGCAGCTTGGTTGGGAGGGTCTCCTACAATGAGCAGTTCTTC. Amino acid sequence: CASSLVGRVSYNEQFF.

With respect to this clonotype: The missing conserved phenylalanine or tryptophan at the end of this CDR3 makes a read error likely. The chain employs TRBV12-3 or TRBV12-4 and TRBJ1-1, with D hard to call. Deletions cut 8 bases from V and 0 bases from J, with 16 bases between. This CDR3 comprises 15 residues. The CDR3 coding sequence is TGTGCCAGCGGGCGAGCAACGGCCGTGAACACTGAAGCTTTCTCT. Protein sequence: CASGRATAVNTEAFS.

This clonotype was observed a handful of times. The gene calls are TRBV7-8 and TRBJ2-5; 11 nucleotides agree with TRBD2. This CDR3 region has 12 residues. Losses at the gene ends were 5 bases for V and 14 bases for J; bases not matched to a gene: 7. Germline loops: CDR1 SGHVS, CDR2 FQNEAQ. CDR3 nucleotide sequence: TGTGCCAGCAGCCAGGGACTAGCGGTAGAATACTTC. As protein: CASSQGLAVEYF.

This clonotype turned up a few times. The rearrangement joins TRBV7-9 to TRBJ2-2; unclear D gene. The CDR3 totals 13 residues. Trimming left V 3 bases short and J 7 bases short, with 9 bases between. Germline V gives CDR1 SEHNR, CDR2 FQNEAQ (reference sequence). The CDR3 DNA reads as TGTGCCAGCAGCTTTCCGTGGGGCGGGGAGCTGTTTTTT. Translated: CASSFPWGGELFF. The variable domain in full, completed from reference TRBV7-9 and TRBJ2-2, reads DTGVSQNPRHKITKRGQNVTFRCDPISEHNRLYWYRQTLGQGPEFLTYFQNEAQLEKSRLLSDRFSAERPKGSFSTLEIQRTEQGDSAMYLCASSFPWGGELFFGEGSRLTVL.

This clonotype was seen more than once but under ten times. The chain links TRBV5-8 to TRBJ2-5; 8 bases line up with TRBD1. Trimming at V came to 5 bases and at J to 1 base, leaving 7 bases not matched to a gene. The CDR3 sequence is 15 residues long. In germline, CDR1 is SGHTS, CDR2 YDEGEE. The CDR3 nucleotides read TGTGCCAGCAGATACGGGACAGGATCCCAAGAGACCCAGTACTTC. It encodes CASRYGTGSQETQYF.

This clonotype occurred a few times. The chain has TRBV20-1 and TRBJ2-5, with 10 nucleotides matching TRBD2. Germline V gene lookup returns CDR1 DFQATT and CDR2 SNEGSKA (reference sequence). The CDR3 is 13 amino acids. The V gene end was trimmed by 3 bases and the J gene end by 5 bases; junction bases not matched to a gene: 3. The CDR3 DNA reads as TGCAGTGCTAGGAGGACTAGCGGTGAGACCCAGTACTTC. Residues: CSARRTSGETQYF.

In this sample, this clonotype turned up many times. J is TRBJ2-2 and V is TRBV3-1, with D perhaps matching TRBD1 or TRBD2 (6 bases each). The CDR3 length is 16 residues. Germline V gene lookup returns CDR1 LGHDT and CDR2 YNNKEL (reference sequence). The V end was cut by 4 bases, the J end by 4 bases, with 16 bases between. CDR3: CASSPWGARFTGELFF. DNA of the CDR3: TGTGCCAGCAGCCCCTGGGGGGCGCGCTTCACCGGGGAGCTGTTTTTT.

The genes are TRBV6-1 and TRBJ1-3; D is unresolved. Germline values: CDR1 MNHNS, CDR2 SASEGT. Trimming left V 5 bases short and J 1 base short, with 6 bases between. The CDR3 runs 13 residues. CDR3 sequence reads: CASSFESGNTIYF. The CDR3 DNA follows: TGTGCCAGCAGTTTCGAATCTGGAAACACCATATATTTT.

This clonotype appeared a few times. This sequence joins TRBV4-2 and TRBJ1-2, with 8 bases aligning to TRBD1. Unmatched junction bases numbered 9, after V lost 4 bases and J lost 2 bases. This CDR3 region has 16 residues. Germline values: CDR1 LGHNA, CDR2 YNFKEQ. Here the CDR3 DNA reads TGTGCCAGCAGCCCCCGTGGACAGGGAGAGAACTATGGCTACACCTTC. Amino acid sequence: CASSPRGQGENYGYTF.

This clonotype showed up just a few times. The chain links TRBV27 to TRBJ2-1; possibly TRBD1 or TRBD2 for D (5 bases each). Trimming removed 0 bases from V and 0 bases from J, with 9 bases in between. The germline gives CDR1 MNHEY, CDR2 SMNVEV (reference sequence). The CDR3 covers 16 residues. The CDR3 region has the DNA TGTGCCAGCAGTTTATCGTTGGGGGTCTCCTACAATGAGCAGTTCTTC. Translated, it gives CASSLSLGVSYNEQFF.

This clonotype was counted between two and nine times. The CDR3 nucleotides are TGTGCCAGCAGCCTGCCCGAACCCGCAACCTACGAGCAGTACTTC. Translating gives CASSLPEPATYEQYF. This sequence joins TRBV7-9 and TRBJ2-7; D ambiguous. Germline V gene sequence: CDR1 SEHNR, CDR2 FQNEAQ (reference sequence). Trimming took off 5 bases at V and 2 bases at J, with 16 bases between the two ends. The CDR3 has 15 amino acids.